One sample yielded the 8 T cell receptor beta chains listed below, sequenced in a study of T-cell memory formation after mild COVID-19. TCRdb called the 5' RACE reads again in MiXCR, with one record for every CDR3 protein. This sample has around 430,000 distinct CDR3 sequences, with about 15% found just once. The specimen sequenced was PBMCs or a T cell subset sorted from them (not recorded which). The receptors stem from a young man who had mild COVID-19 (a few samples of this study predate the infection). Cell type and time point are not known.

This rearrangement joins TRBV6-2 or TRBV6-3 to TRBJ2-7; 8 bases agree with TRBD1. Germline trimming cut 10 bases from V and 4 bases from J; bases unmatched to any gene: 6. The germline V gene has CDR1 MNHEY and CDR2 SVGEGT. This CDR3 region has 12 residues. CDR3: CATGQGEYEQYF. The CDR3 region has the DNA TGTGCCACAGGACAGGGAGAATACGAGCAGTACTTC.

The genes are TRBV10-3 and TRBJ2-1; D ambiguous. V was clipped by 0 bases and J by 6 bases, with 3 bases between them. Germline CDR1 and CDR2: ENHRY and SYGVKD. This CDR3 has 12 residues. This CDR3 is CAISESGNEQFF. In nucleotides, the CDR3 is TGTGCCATCAGTGAGTCGGGCAATGAGCAGTTCTTC.

This clonotype was seen a few times. J is TRBJ2-5 and V is TRBV29-1; unclear D gene. Germline CDR1 reads SQVTM; CDR2 reads ANQGSEA. Trimming took 6 bases from V and 1 from J, leaving 3 bases between them. The CDR3 has 10 amino acids. The CDR3 sequence: CSVRQETQYF. CDR3 DNA: TGCAGCGTGCGCCAAGAGACCCAGTACTTC.

This clonotype was detected many times. CDR3 bases: TGTGCCAGCAGACCCCCCCGCGGGGCTCCTACTCAAGAGACCCAGTACTTC. It codes for CASRPPRGAPTQETQYF. The genes are TRBV12-3 or TRBV12-4 and TRBJ2-5; the D gene is possibly TRBD2 (6 bases). CDR3 size: 17 residues. The V gene lost 6 bases and the J gene lost 2 bases, with 22 bases spanning the gap.

This clonotype was observed a few times. The genes are TRBV7-2 and TRBJ2-3, with TRBD2 identical over 13 bases. Germline V gives CDR1 SGHTA, CDR2 FQGNSA. Trimming cost V 6 bases and J 6 bases; bases outside gene matches: 21. The CDR3 is 20 residues long. Here the CDR3 DNA reads TGTGCCAGCAGGCACTTTACTAGCGGGGGGGCACAGGGTGAAGCGGATACGCAGTATTTT. Translated, it gives CASRHFTSGGAQGEADTQYF. Full variable domain (rest looked up from reference TRBV7-2 and TRBJ2-3): GAGVSQSPSNKVTEKGKDVELRCDPISGHTALYWYRQSLGQGLEFLIYFQGNSAPDKSGLPSDRFSAERTGGSVSTLTIQRTQQEDSAVYLCASRHFTSGGAQGEADTQYFGPGTRLTVL.

This sequence joins TRBV27 and TRBJ2-5; 7 nucleotides line up with TRBD1. The V gene end was trimmed by 6 bases and the J gene end by 2 bases; junction bases not matched to a gene: 9. The CDR3 totals 15 residues. Germline V lookup: CDR1 MNHEY, CDR2 SMNVEV (reference sequence). CDR3 nucleotides: TGTGCCAGCAGACCACGACAGGGTTGGCAAGAGACCCAGTACTTC. Its protein is CASRPRQGWQETQYF.

This clonotype was detected only a few times. The chain links TRBV5-5 to TRBJ2-3; tentatively, D is TRBD1 (6 bases). The CDR3 totals 14 residues. V lost 6 bases, J lost 4 bases, and 15 bases lay in between. In germline, CDR1 is SGHKS, CDR2 YYEKEE (reference sequence). The chain's CDR3 is CASKWTDRADTQYF. In nucleotides, the CDR3 is TGTGCCAGCAAGTGGACAGATCGTGCAGATACGCAGTATTTT.

Only a few counts were recorded for this clonotype. V gene TRBV6-5 combines with J gene TRBJ1-1, with D unresolved. V was clipped by 6 bases and J by 5 bases, with 7 bases between them. The CDR3 totals 11 residues. Per germline, CDR1 MNHEY and CDR2 SVGAGI. CDR3 DNA: TGTGCCAGCAGGAAAAGAACTGAAGCTTTCTTT. This translates into CASRKRTEAFF.